The 28 T cell receptor beta chains below come from one sample, sequenced in a study of T cells in Graves' hyperthyroidism and ophthalmopathy. The source material, RNA transcripts, was used to amplify TCR beta CDR3 regions. The primer set for the first-round RT-PCR of the TCR CDR3 was HTBI. Each CDR3 protein is one row after TCRdb ran MiXCR on the multiplex PCR reads. The sample comprises approximately 270,000 distinct CDR3 sequences, roughly 15% of which are singletons, and about an eighth rests with the top ten. The sample taken for sequencing was blood. The source is a woman in her thirties or forties with Graves' hyperthyroidism that later progressed to Graves' ophthalmopathy.

There are many counts of this clonotype. The genes are TRBV20-1 and TRBJ1-1; no clear D. Trimming stripped 4 bases from V and 0 bases from J, with 9 bases between. The CDR3 is made up of 13 amino acids. Germline values: CDR1 DFQATT, CDR2 SNEGSKA (reference sequence). The DNA of the CDR3 is TGCAGTGCTAAACCCCGATTGAACACTGAAGCTTTCTTT. As protein: CSAKPRLNTEAFF.

This clonotype has a count of ten or more. The rearrangement uses TRBV7-2 and TRBJ2-7; TRBD1 or TRBD2 may be the D gene (5 bases each). CDR1 and CDR2 from the germline V gene are SGHTA and FQGNSA. V was shortened by 5 bases and J by 2 bases, with 13 bases between the two germline ends. This CDR3 spans 14 amino acids. CDR3 in amino acids: CASSPGTQTYEQYF. In DNA form, the CDR3 reads TGTGCCAGCAGCCCCGGGACGCAAACCTACGAGCAGTACTTC.

This clonotype occurred many times. CDR3 region: CASSESTGQTQYF. The DNA for the CDR3 is TGTGCCAGCAGTGAATCGACCGGGCAGACCCAGTACTTC. The chain has TRBV6-1 and TRBJ2-5; no clear D. Germline lookup yields CDR1 MNHNS and CDR2 SASEGT. V was pared by 2 bases and J by 6 bases, with 10 bases between. This CDR3 spans 13 amino acids.

At least ten counts were recorded for this clonotype. The chain joins TRBV6-5 to TRBJ2-6; D is uncertain. The CDR3 sequence is 13 residues long. Germline CDR1 and CDR2: MNHEY and SVGAGI. Trimming shortened V by 2 bases and J by 15 bases, and 14 bases separated the two germline ends. CDR3 sequence (DNA): TGTGCCAGCAGTTACCGGGCAGACCCTGCCCTGACTTTC. Translated: CASSYRADPALTF.

This clonotype was found many times. This sequence joins TRBV6-1 and TRBJ1-5, with D hard to call. Trimming removed 8 bases at V and 1 base at J, with 21 bases between. Germline V lookup: CDR1 MNHNS, CDR2 SASEGT. The CDR3 spans 17 residues. The CDR3 spells CASLLGLEARSNQPQHF. The CDR3 DNA follows: TGTGCCAGCCTTCTGGGCCTGGAGGCCAGGAGCAATCAGCCCCAGCATTTT.

This clonotype was seen ten or more times. V and J are TRBV20-1 and TRBJ2-1; D is uncertain. Germline-derived CDR1 and CDR2 are DFQATT and SNEGSKA (reference sequence). Trimming removed 5 bases from V and 0 bases from J, with 11 bases in between. There are 14 residues in the CDR3. CDR3 residues: CSARSVTSYNEQFF. The CDR3 bases are TGCAGTGCTCGAAGCGTCACCTCCTACAATGAGCAGTTCTTC.

The sample holds many counts of this clonotype. This sequence joins TRBV9 and TRBJ2-1; D unclear. Deletions cut 3 bases from V and 4 bases from J, with 11 bases between. Per the germline V gene, CDR1 is SGDLS and CDR2 is YYNGEE. CDR3 length: 14 amino acids. Written as DNA, the CDR3 is TGTGCCAGCAGCGCACCCCGGGCGTACAATGAGCAGTTCTTC. This sequence encodes CASSAPRAYNEQFF.

Turning to this clonotype: This could be a read error, since a much larger clone is one nucleotide away. This chain links TRBV10-3 with TRBJ1-1; TRBD1 is a possible D gene (5 bases). CDR1 ENHRY and CDR2 SYGVKD come from the germline V gene. The CDR3 sequence is 14 residues long. The CDR3 loop reads CTISDGQGVPEAFF. The DNA of the CDR3 is TGTACCATCAGTGATGGGCAGGGCGTCCCTGAAGCTTTCTTT.

This clonotype showed up many times. The J gene is TRBJ1-1, the V gene TRBV24-1; weak D call: TRBD1 (5 bases). Trimming took off 4 bases at V and 5 bases at J, with 13 bases between the two ends. Germline CDR1 is KGHDR and CDR2 is SFDVKD. This CDR3 is built from 14 residues. The CDR3, as DNA: TGTGCCACCAGTGACCGGGACGGACGGACTGAAGCTTTCTTT. Residues: CATSDRDGRTEAFF.

This clonotype was picked up many times. The chain carries TRBV2 and TRBJ2-1; a weak D match, TRBD1 (10 bases). This CDR3 region has 23 residues. V was clipped by 0 bases and J by 2 bases, with 32 bases between them. Germline assignment: CDR1 SNHLY and CDR2 FYNNEI. CDR3 residues: CASSEAWTGGVIAGVSTYNEQFF. The CDR3 bases are TGTGCCAGCAGTGAAGCGTGGACAGGGGGGGTGATAGCGGGAGTTAGCACCTACAATGAGCAGTTCTTC.

This clonotype was seen ten or more times. The rearrangement links TRBV19 to TRBJ1-1; D gene ambiguous. The germline V gene encodes CDR1 LNHDA and CDR2 SQIVND (reference sequence). Trimming took 1 base from V and 1 from J, leaving 7 bases between them. The CDR3 has 14 amino acids. CDR3 nucleotides: TGTGCCAGTAGTATAGGAAACCCGAACACTGAAGCTTTCTTT. Protein sequence: CASSIGNPNTEAFF.

At least ten counts were recorded for this clonotype. V gene TRBV19 combines with J gene TRBJ1-2, with D unresolved. Germline V gene sequence: CDR1 LNHDA, CDR2 SQIVND (reference sequence). This CDR3 contains 13 residues. Trimming stripped 3 bases from V and 4 bases from J, with 9 bases between. The CDR3 bases are TGTGCCAGTAGTATCGCAGGACTCTATGGCTACACCTTC. As protein: CASSIAGLYGYTF.

This clonotype appeared many times. DNA for the CDR3: TGTGCCAGCAGTGCTGGGACACAAAACACTGAAGCTTTCTTT. It encodes CASSAGTQNTEAFF. This chain uses TRBV28 with TRBJ1-1; possible D gene TRBD1, 6 bases. V dropped 5 bases and J dropped 2 bases, with 12 bases sitting between them. Germline CDR1 is MDHEN and CDR2 is SYDVKM. There are 14 residues in the CDR3.

The chain uses TRBV5-1 and TRBJ2-7; D is undetermined. Germline-derived CDR1 and CDR2 are SGHRS and YFSETQ. The CDR3 runs to 14 residues. V lost 0 bases, J lost 6 bases, and 13 bases lay in between. The CDR3 DNA follows: TGCGCCAGCAGCTTGGCGTTATCAGCTTCCGAGCAGTACTTC. Amino acids: CASSLALSASEQYF.

This clonotype came up a few times. Possible read error: a much larger clone is one base away. V usage is TRBV2 and J usage is TRBJ1-1, with D perhaps TRBD1 (5 bases). V shed 6 bases and J shed 2 bases, with 16 bases lying between them. The V gene's germline CDR1 is SNHLY and CDR2 FYNNEI. This CDR3 is 15 amino acids long. The CDR3 loop is CASSPGGSINTEAFF. The CDR3 nucleotides are TGTGCCAGCAGCCCCGGGGGTAGTATAAACACTGAAGCTTTCTTT.

The chain links TRBV18 to TRBJ2-7, with TRBD2 identical over 7 bases. The V segment lost 0 bases and the J segment 3 bases; nucleotides outside the gene matches: 17. CDR3 length equals 19 residues. CDR1 and CDR2 from the germline V gene are KGHSH and LQKENI. The CDR3 DNA follows: TGTGCCAGCTCACCACCCTCCTTACAGGCGGGAGCCTCGATCTACGAGCAGTACTTC. Translating gives CASSPPSLQAGASIYEQYF.

This clonotype came up a few times. The chain combines TRBV19 with TRBJ1-1; D perhaps matches TRBD1 (6 bases). Germline CDR1 LNHDA, CDR2 SQIVND (reference sequence). This CDR3 contains 14 residues. Trimming pared 7 bases from V and 6 bases from J, leaving 18 bases between. The chain's CDR3 is CASTRGRGGSEAFF. The DNA for the CDR3 is TGTGCCAGTACCCGGGGGAGGGGGGGTTCTGAAGCTTTCTTT.

The V gene is TRBV6-5, the J gene TRBJ1-5, with 10 positions matching TRBD1. The V segment lost 4 bases and the J segment 1 base; nucleotides outside the gene matches: 7. The germline gives CDR1 MNHEY, CDR2 SVGAGI. The CDR3 extends over 17 amino acids. This CDR3 is CASSSGQGVGSNQPQHF. The DNA for the CDR3 is TGTGCCAGCAGTTCCGGACAGGGGGTGGGCAGCAATCAGCCCCAGCATTTT.

This clonotype has a count of ten or more. V gene TRBV7-9 combines with J gene TRBJ2-3; D remains unclear. V lost 3 bases, J lost 7 bases, and 11 bases lay in between. Germline values: CDR1 SEHNR, CDR2 FQNEAQ (reference sequence). There are 13 residues in the CDR3. CDR3 residues: CASSFPPANTQYF. The CDR3 nucleotides read TGTGCCAGCAGCTTTCCCCCCGCTAATACGCAGTATTTT. Using reference TRBV7-9 and TRBJ2-3 for the parts outside the CDR3, the full variable domain is DTGVSQNPRHKITKRGQNVTFRCDPISEHNRLYWYRQTLGQGPEFLTYFQNEAQLEKSRLLSDRFSAERPKGSFSTLEIQRTEQGDSAMYLCASSFPPANTQYFGPGTRLTVL.

This clonotype was detected ten times or more. The chain recombines TRBV10-3 with TRBJ2-5; the D call may be TRBD1 or TRBD2 (5 bases each). Germline-derived CDR1 and CDR2 are ENHRY and SYGVKD. With 5 bases removed from V and 5 bases from J, the gap between germline ends came to 9 bases. The CDR3 is made up of 12 amino acids. CDR3 sequence reads: CAISQEGETQYF. The CDR3 region has the DNA TGTGCCATCAGTCAAGAGGGGGAGACCCAGTACTTC.

This clonotype was seen ten or more times. This rearrangement joins TRBV11-2 to TRBJ2-1; D call uncertain. The CDR3 runs to 13 residues. Germline CDR1 reads SGHAT; CDR2 reads FQNNGV. V shed 6 bases and J shed 9 bases, with 15 bases lying between them. CDR3 region: CASRLITGGEQFF. The CDR3 DNA reads TGTGCCAGCAGATTAATCACCGGTGGTGAGCAGTTCTTC.

At least ten counts were recorded for this clonotype. The chain joins TRBV5-1 to TRBJ2-7; TRBD2 aligns across 7 bases. CDR1 is SGHRS, CDR2 YFSETQ, per germline. The CDR3 runs to 14 residues. V was clipped by 3 bases and J by 5 bases; unmatched bases: 8. CDR3 nucleotide sequence: TGCGCCAGCAGCTCCCTTGGGGGAGGGGACGAGCAGTACTTC. It codes for CASSSLGGGDEQYF.

In this sample, this clonotype turned up many times. J is TRBJ1-5 and V is TRBV6-5; D unresolved. The CDR3 is 16 residues long. Between the trimmed V and J ends, which lost 2 bases and 0 bases, there was a span of 11 bases. Germline V gene sequence: CDR1 MNHEY, CDR2 SVGAGI. The CDR3 DNA reads as TGTGCCAGCAGTTACGGGCCAGCGGATAGCAATCAGCCCCAGCATTTT. This sequence encodes CASSYGPADSNQPQHF.

The genes are TRBV14 and TRBJ2-2; 8 positions match TRBD1. Losses at the gene ends were 6 bases for V and 9 bases for J; bases not matched to a gene: 6. Germline CDR1 reads SGHDN; CDR2 reads FVKESK. This CDR3 region has 13 residues. This CDR3 reads CASSPGGSRELFF. In nucleotides, the CDR3 is TGTGCCAGCAGTCCAGGGGGCTCCAGGGAGCTGTTTTTT.

Ten or more counts support this clonotype. The V call is TRBV24-1, the J call TRBJ2-1; 9 bases line up with TRBD2. Unmatched junction bases numbered 5, after V lost 4 bases and J lost 5 bases. Germline V gene lookup returns CDR1 KGHDR and CDR2 SFDVKD. The CDR3 has 15 residues. The CDR3 DNA sequence: TGTGCCACCAGTGAATCGACTAGCGGAAACAATGAGCAGTTCTTC. It is translated as CATSESTSGNNEQFF.

The chain recombines TRBV2 with TRBJ2-3, with a weak D call TRBD2 (6 bases). Trimming pared 9 bases from V and 2 bases from J, leaving 27 bases between. The CDR3 has 18 residues. Germline V gives CDR1 SNHLY, CDR2 FYNNEI. CDR3 coding DNA: TGTGCCAGTGGGGATAAGGACGGGAGCCCCGCAACCACAGATACGCAGTATTTT. As protein: CASGDKDGSPATTDTQYF.

This clonotype was recorded at least ten times. This chain joins TRBV15 and TRBJ2-2, with 7 bases aligning to TRBD2. The germline gives CDR1 LNHNV, CDR2 YYDKDF (reference sequence). The CDR3 is 16 residues long. J lost 5 bases, V lost 1 base, and 7 bases had no gene match. The CDR3 sequence: CATSRGRTSTTGELFF. In DNA form, the CDR3 reads TGTGCCACCAGCAGAGGCAGGACTAGTACGACCGGGGAGCTGTTTTTT.

At least ten counts were recorded for this clonotype. The V and J genes are TRBV11-2 and TRBJ2-1; no reliable D call. CDR1 is SGHAT and CDR2 is FQNNGV in the germline V gene. V was cut by 2 bases and J by 0 bases, with 2 bases left in between. CDR3 size: 13 residues. CDR3 in DNA: TGTGCCAGCAGCTTACACTCCTACAATGAGCAGTTCTTC. It yields the protein CASSLHSYNEQFF.